This T cell receptor (beta chain) was captured in a study of blood T cell repertoires in COVID-19. About the study: The cDNA or gDNA used as material had been derived from T cells, B-cell-depleted T cells, or PBMCs.

Germline V gene sequence: CDR1 SGHTA, CDR2 FQGNSA. V dropped 1 base and J dropped 10; count of bases not matched to a gene: 11. There are 15 residues in the CDR3. As processed by the authors: Cell counts per sample came from amplifying reference gene primers. This table comes from immunoSEQ multiplex PCR, and its TCRdb copy is limited to in-frame clones, with some not included. V, J and clone size are taken as reported in that table, and D and trimming were inferred from the DNA itself. This table has some 62,000 clones, 88% appearing once. The clonotype comes from a human donor in a cohort sampled during active COVID-19. The sequenced material came from peripheral blood. The chain couples TRBV7-2 to TRBJ2-3; TRBD2 aligns across 7 bases. The CDR3 nucleotides read TGTGCCAGCAGCTTAGTGGGTGGGAGGGTCAGTGCGCAGTATTTT. It is translated as CASSLVGGRVSAQYF.